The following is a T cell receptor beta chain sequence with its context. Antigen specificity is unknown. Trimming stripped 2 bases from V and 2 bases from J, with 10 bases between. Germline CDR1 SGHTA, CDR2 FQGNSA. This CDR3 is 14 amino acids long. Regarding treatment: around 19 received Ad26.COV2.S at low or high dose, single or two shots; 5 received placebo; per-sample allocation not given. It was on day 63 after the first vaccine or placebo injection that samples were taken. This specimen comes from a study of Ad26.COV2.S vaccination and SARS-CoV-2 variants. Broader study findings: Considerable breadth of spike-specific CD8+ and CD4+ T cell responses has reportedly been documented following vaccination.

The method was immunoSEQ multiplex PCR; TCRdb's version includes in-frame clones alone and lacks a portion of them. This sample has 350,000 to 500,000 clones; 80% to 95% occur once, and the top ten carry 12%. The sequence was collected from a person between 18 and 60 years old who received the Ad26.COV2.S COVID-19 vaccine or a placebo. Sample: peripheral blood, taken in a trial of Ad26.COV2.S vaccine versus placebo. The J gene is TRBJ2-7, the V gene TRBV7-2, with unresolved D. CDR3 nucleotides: TGTGCCAGCAGCTTAATGGACGGAACCTACGAGCAGTACTTC. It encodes CASSLMDGTYEQYF.